One and the same sample provided the 12 T cell receptor beta chains below, sequenced in a study of cytomegalovirus exposure and HLA in healthy donors. PCR used 60 Vbeta primers and 13 Jbeta primers. Clones were sequenced by immunoSEQ multiplex PCR, and TCRdb holds only the in-frame ones, with some missing. The profile shows around 160,000 clones, roughly 80% of them singletons. The material sequenced was PBMCs. These receptors were obtained from a woman between 40 and 50 years old in good health and CMV-seropositive.

This clone was observed a few times. This chain connects TRBV4-2 to TRBJ2-1, with 11 bases that match TRBD2. Germline lookup yields CDR1 LGHNA and CDR2 YNFKEQ. CDR3 length: 16 amino acids. The V segment lost 2 bases and the J segment 3 bases; nucleotides outside the gene matches: 3. CDR3 loop: CASSQQLAGDYNEQFF. CDR3 sequence (DNA): TGTGCCAGCAGCCAACAACTAGCGGGGGACTACAATGAGCAGTTCTTC.

The rearrangement links TRBV11-2 to TRBJ2-2; D may be TRBD1 (6 bases). V was clipped by 8 bases and J by 9 bases, with 19 bases between them. The germline V gene encodes CDR1 SGHAT and CDR2 FQNNGV. This CDR3 contains 14 residues. This CDR3 is CASQGTDNLRELFF. CDR3 DNA sequence: TGTGCCAGCCAGGGGACGGATAACCTTCGGGAGCTGTTTTTT.

The chain uses TRBV6-1 and TRBJ2-5; maybe TRBD1 (6 bases). The assigned J gene may be wrong: the sequence end matches TRBJ2-7 better. This CDR3 region has 12 residues. CDR1 is MNHNS, CDR2 SASEGT, per germline. CDR3 nucleotides: TGTGCCAGTACAGGGTCTAGCTACGAGCAGTACTTC. Protein sequence: CASTGSSYEQYF.

This sequence joins TRBV4-1 and TRBJ2-1, with a weak D call TRBD1 (6 bases). The V end lost 0 bases, the J end lost 5 bases, and 11 bases lay between the germline ends. The length of the CDR3 is 15 residues. Germline loops: CDR1 MGHRA, CDR2 YSYEKL. The DNA of the CDR3 is TGCGCCAGCAGCCAAGAAGGGGGTCGTAACAATGAGCAGTTCTTC. Protein product: CASSQEGGRNNEQFF.

With regard to this clone: Relative to the germline gene, one junction end is altered; a read error may explain this. The gene calls are TRBV9 and TRBJ2-7; 10 nucleotides match TRBD1. Looked up from germline, CDR1 is SGDLS and CDR2 is YYNGEE. The CDR3 consists of 14 residues. DNA for the CDR3: TGTGCCAGCAGCCCGGGACAGGGGCAGTACGGGCAGTACTTC. Translation: CASSPGQGQYGQYF.

This chain connects TRBV5-6 to TRBJ2-7; D unclear. The CDR3 contains 12 residues. V lost 4 bases and J lost 6, with 11 bases in between. From germline, CDR1 is SGHDT and CDR2 YYEEEE. CDR3 in amino acids: CASSQPPGEQYF. As DNA, the CDR3 is TGTGCCAGCAGCCAACCTCCGGGCGAGCAGTACTTC.

The chain joins TRBV4-1 to TRBJ1-3; TRBD1 matches 7 bases. Germline V gives CDR1 MGHRA, CDR2 YSYEKL. This CDR3 is 15 amino acids long. The J segment lost 4 bases and the V segment lost 0 bases, leaving 3 bases of the junction unmatched. This chain's CDR3 is CASSQEGGGGNTIYF. CDR3 sequence (DNA): TGCGCCAGCAGCCAAGAAGGGGGCGGAGGAAACACCATATATTTT.

This clone was seen a few times. The same CDR3 arises from other DNA sequences in this sample as well. V gene TRBV7-3 combines with J gene TRBJ2-2, with D perhaps matching TRBD2 (5 bases). Germline loops: CDR1 SGHTA, CDR2 FQGTGA. There are 13 residues in the CDR3. V was trimmed by 4 bases and J by 4 bases, leaving 7 bases between them. The CDR3 nucleotides read TGTGCCAGCAGCTCTCGGGGCACCGGGGAGCTGTTTTTT. Protein product: CASSSRGTGELFF.

CDR3 bases: TGTGCCAGCAGCCTTGACAGACTGAACACTGAAGCTTTCTTT. It yields the protein CASSLDRLNTEAFF. The J gene is TRBJ1-1, the V gene TRBV11-3; tentatively, D is TRBD1 (5 bases). V dropped 5 bases and J dropped 0 bases, with 10 bases sitting between them. CDR1 and CDR2 (germline): SGHNT, YENEEA. The CDR3 sequence is 14 residues long. Drawing the rest from reference TRBV11-3 and TRBJ1-1, the complete variable domain is EAGVVQSPRYKIIEKKQPVAFWCNPISGHNTLYWYLQNLGQGPELLIRYENEEAVDDSQLPKDRFSAERLKGVDSTLKIQPAELGDSAVYLCASSLDRLNTEAFFGQGTRLTVV.

The chain links TRBV27 to TRBJ1-2; 9 positions agree with TRBD1. This CDR3 spans 20 amino acids. Germline assignment: CDR1 MNHEY and CDR2 SMNVEV (reference sequence). J lost 4 bases, V lost 2 bases, and 20 bases had no gene match. CDR3 sequence: CASSLGVGGTGMVVGYGYTF. The CDR3 DNA follows: TGTGCCAGCAGTTTAGGCGTGGGCGGGACAGGGATGGTTGTGGGCTATGGCTACACCTTC.

V usage is TRBV19 and J usage is TRBJ2-7; 13 bases line up with TRBD2. This CDR3 has 15 amino acids. Germline assignment: CDR1 LNHDA and CDR2 SQIVND (reference sequence). V shed 5 bases and J 7 bases; nucleotides not matched to a gene: 8. CDR3 amino acids: CASSPRGLAGREQYF. The CDR3, as DNA: TGTGCCAGTAGTCCTAGGGGACTAGCGGGGCGGGAGCAGTACTTC. The complete variable domain, with remaining parts taken from reference TRBV19 and TRBJ2-7, reads DGGITQSPKYLFRKEGQNVTLSCEQNLNHDAMYWYRQDPGQGLRLIYYSQIVNDFQKGDIAEGYSVSREKKESFPLTVTSAQKNPTAFYLCASSPRGLAGREQYFGPGTRLTVT.

The chain carries TRBV9 and TRBJ2-1; 9 nucleotides agree with TRBD1. V shed 4 bases, J shed 6 bases, and the junction held 11 bases outside the gene matches. This CDR3 contains 16 residues. CDR1 and CDR2 (germline): SGDLS, YYNGEE. The CDR3 bases are TGTGCCAGCAGCCCCACCCGGGACAGGGTCCTCAATGAGCAGTTCTTC. Residues: CASSPTRDRVLNEQFF.